This T cell receptor beta chain was observed in a study of sequential checkpoint blockade in melanoma. The V gene's germline CDR1 is MGHRA and CDR2 YSYEKL. The V segment lost 1 base and the J segment 2 bases; nucleotides outside the gene matches: 5. The CDR3 is 15 amino acids. TCRdb keeps only in-frame clones here, not all; method: immunoSEQ multiplex PCR. Of 5,500 to 6,500 clones in the sample, 50% to 70% were seen once. This clone was recorded once. The treatment was: randomized to nivolumab then ipilimumab (arm A) or the reverse (arm B). This material consisted of CD8+ T cells sorted from blood (inferred from file names), taken from a patient given nivolumab and ipilimumab in sequence. V gene TRBV4-1 combines with J gene TRBJ2-7; 7 bases match TRBD2. The receptor's source is a human donor with melanoma. DNA for the CDR3: TGCGCCAGCAGCCAAGGCGAGCGGGGCACCTACGAGCAGTACTTC. Its protein is CASSQGERGTYEQYF.